Each of the 22 T cell receptor beta chains below was sequenced from the same sample in a study of cytomegalovirus exposure and HLA in healthy donors. PCR amplification relied on 60 Vbeta primers (plus 13 Jbeta primers). This table comes from immunoSEQ multiplex PCR, and its TCRdb copy is limited to in-frame clones, with some not included. The profile covers approximately 170,000 clones, with 85% appearing a single time and 1% taken by the ten largest. Material: PBMCs. Receptors originate from a boy aged 2 to 9 in good health and CMV-seronegative.

The rearrangement links TRBV12-5 to TRBJ2-1, with D possibly matching TRBD2 (6 bases). V was clipped by 0 bases and J by 4 bases, with 16 bases between them. The CDR3 consists of 17 residues. CDR1 is LGHNT, CDR2 FRNRAP, per germline. CDR3 nucleotides: TGTGCTAGTGGTTTGGTAAACGGGACTCAGCCTTACAATGAGCAGTTCTTC. It codes for CASGLVNGTQPYNEQFF.

This chain uses TRBV2 with TRBJ2-7; 8 nucleotides match TRBD1. CDR3 length: 13 residues. Germline assignment: CDR1 SNHLY and CDR2 FYNNEI. Germline trimming cut 4 bases from V and 5 bases from J; bases unmatched to any gene: 4. The CDR3 spells CASSAGGDHEQYF. CDR3 DNA sequence: TGTGCCAGCAGTGCAGGGGGCGACCACGAGCAGTACTTC.

This clone appeared once. This chain joins TRBV7-2 and TRBJ2-1, with D perhaps matching TRBD2 (6 bases). V shed 5 bases and J shed 10 bases, with 21 bases lying between them. The germline CDR1 and CDR2 sequences are SGHTA and FQGNSA. This CDR3 contains 15 residues. CDR3 nucleotides: TGTGCCAGCAGCCCCCCGGGACTCCGAGGATGGGAGCAGTTCTTC. Its translation is CASSPPGLRGWEQFF.

A remark on this clone: A read error may account for a junction end that differs from germline. The genes are TRBV7-9 and TRBJ1-2; D is possibly TRBD1 (6 bases). The germline CDR1 and CDR2 sequences are SEHNR and FQNEAQ (reference sequence). This CDR3 spans 12 amino acids. The CDR3 DNA sequence: TGTTCCAGCAGCTCTCCGGGACAAGCATCCACCTTC. Translation: CSSSSPGQASTF. The full variable domain, rest sourced from reference TRBV7-9 and TRBJ1-2, is DTGVSQNPRHKITKRGQNVTFRCDPISEHNRLYWYRQTLGQGPEFLTYFQNEAQLEKSRLLSDRFSAERPKGSFSTLEIQRTEQGDSAMYLCSSSSPGQASTFGSGTRLTVV.

This sequence joins TRBV30 and TRBJ1-5, with D possibly TRBD1 on 5 matching bases. The CDR3 has 15 amino acids. Deletions cut 3 bases from V and 4 bases from J, with 16 bases between. The germline V gene has CDR1 GTSNPN and CDR2 SVGIG (reference sequence). The CDR3 coding sequence is TGTGCCTGGAGCCCTACGGGACTATGGAATCAGCCCCAGCATTTT. The encoded protein is CAWSPTGLWNQPQHF.

Only one count was recorded for this clone. This sequence joins TRBV6-5 and TRBJ2-7; 8 positions agree with TRBD1. The ends lost 6 bases at V and 2 bases at J; junction bases unmatched: 9. The germline V gene has CDR1 MNHEY and CDR2 SVGAGI. The CDR3 consists of 15 residues. The CDR3 nucleotides are TGTGCCAGCAGCCGCCCGGGGACAGGAACCTACGAGCAGTACTTC. As protein: CASSRPGTGTYEQYF.

This clone was seen a few times. This chain connects TRBV27 to TRBJ2-4; 8 nucleotides align to TRBD1. V was clipped by 1 base and J by 1 base; unmatched bases: 6. Germline V lookup: CDR1 MNHEY, CDR2 SMNVEV (reference sequence). The CDR3 has 17 residues. The CDR3 DNA reads as TGTGCCAGCAGTTTATGGTCAGGGGGCCCCGCCAAAAACATTCAGTACTTC. Translation gives CASSLWSGGPAKNIQYF.

The V gene is TRBV12-2, the J gene TRBJ2-5; the table gives TRBD1 as D, unverified against the DNA. TRBV12-2 is annotated as a pseudogene. The CDR3 is 14 amino acids. The CDR3 sequence: CASRLCSFQETQYF. The CDR3 coding sequence is TGTGCAAGTCGCTTGTGCAGTTTCCAAGAGACCCAGTACTTC.

The chain couples TRBV7-3 to TRBJ2-2, with 9 bases aligning to TRBD2. Losses at the gene ends were 5 bases for V and 0 bases for J; bases not matched to a gene: 7. This CDR3 has 17 amino acids. Germline assignment: CDR1 SGHTA and CDR2 FQGTGA. CDR3 nucleotides: TGTGCCAGCAGCGCCCGGACTAGCGTCGCGAACACCGGGGAGCTGTTTTTT. This translates into CASSARTSVANTGELFF.

The rearrangement uses TRBV6-1 and TRBJ1-4; 10 nucleotides line up with TRBD1. The CDR3 has 14 amino acids. J gave up 8 bases and V 5 bases, and 5 bases lay outside the gene matches. Germline V gives CDR1 MNHNS, CDR2 SASEGT. The CDR3: CASSLDRGREKLFF. CDR3 bases: TGTGCCAGCAGTCTTGACAGGGGGCGGGAAAAACTGTTTTTT.

The J gene is TRBJ1-6, the V gene TRBV5-6; D perhaps matches TRBD1 (5 bases). The germline V and J ends were trimmed by 5 bases and 2 bases, with 14 bases remaining between them. The CDR3 runs 16 residues. CDR1 and CDR2 (germline): SGHDT, YYEEEE. The CDR3 sequence is CASSRTQGAYNSPLHF. CDR3 DNA: TGTGCCAGCAGTCGTACTCAGGGTGCCTATAATTCACCCCTCCACTTT.

V and J are TRBV7-9 and TRBJ2-1; TRBD2 is a possible D gene (5 bases). The CDR3 length is 15 residues. V gave up 1 base and J gave up 14 bases, with 21 bases separating them. The germline V gene encodes CDR1 SEHNR and CDR2 FQNEAQ (reference sequence). The CDR3 DNA reads TGTGCCAGCAGCTTAGGGACGGGGAGAAGAATAGGCAAGTTCTTC. Protein sequence: CASSLGTGRRIGKFF.

The chain recombines TRBV6-6 with TRBJ2-5; D is possibly TRBD1 (6 bases). The CDR3 has 15 residues. Between the trimmed V and J ends, which lost 2 bases and 1 base, there was a span of 11 bases. Germline CDR1 reads MNHNY; CDR2 reads SVGAGI (reference sequence). Here the CDR3 reads CASSYPGTRQETQYF. In DNA, the CDR3 is TGTGCCAGCAGTTACCCCGGGACACGCCAAGAGACCCAGTACTTC.

The genes are TRBV5-4 and TRBJ2-7, with D unclear. Looked up from germline, CDR1 is SGHNT and CDR2 is YYREEE (reference sequence). Trimming pared 0 bases from V and 0 bases from J, leaving 13 bases between. CDR3 length equals 16 residues. This CDR3 is CASSLGSSAHSYEQYF. In nucleotides, the CDR3 is TGTGCCAGCAGCTTGGGATCCAGCGCCCACTCCTACGAGCAGTACTTC.

This chain joins TRBV6-5 and TRBJ2-6, with D perhaps matching TRBD2 (6 bases). Germline CDR1 is MNHEY and CDR2 is SVGAGI. The germline V and J ends were trimmed by 4 bases and 2 bases, with 12 bases remaining between them. The CDR3 loop spans 16 amino acids. DNA for the CDR3: TGTGCCAGCAGTTTGGGGGGTAATCCTGGGGCCAACGTCCTGACTTTC. Encoded protein: CASSLGGNPGANVLTF.

As to this clone: The same CDR3 arises from other DNA sequences in this sample as well. The V call is TRBV28, the J call TRBJ1-5; TRBD1 is a possible D gene (5 bases). The CDR3 has 14 residues. The germline V gene encodes CDR1 MDHEN and CDR2 SYDVKM. The germline V and J ends were trimmed by 2 bases and 1 base, with 6 bases remaining between them. In nucleotides, the CDR3 is TGTGCCAGCAGTTTACGGGGGAGCAATCAGCCCCAGCATTTT. Translating gives CASSLRGSNQPQHF.

This clone was detected once. CDR3 DNA sequence: TGTGCCAGCAGCTTAACAGGGGGCCAGGAGACCCAGTACTTC. Translating gives CASSLTGGQETQYF. The chain couples TRBV9 to TRBJ2-5, with TRBD1 identical over 9 bases. Germline CDR1 SGDLS, CDR2 YYNGEE. The V segment lost 4 bases and the J segment 5 bases; nucleotides outside the gene matches: 6. This CDR3 is built from 14 residues. The whole variable domain, remainder taken from reference TRBV9 and TRBJ2-5, is DSGVTQTPKHLITATGQRVTLRCSPRSGDLSVYWYQQSLDQGLQFLIQYYNGEERAKGNILERFSAQQFPDLHSELNLSSLELGDSALYFCASSLTGGQETQYFGPGTRLLVL.

J is TRBJ2-5 and V is TRBV7-2; D not resolved. This CDR3 contains 14 residues. Germline assignment: CDR1 SGHTA and CDR2 FQGNSA. Trimming cost V 7 bases and J 1 base, with 13 bases left between them. The CDR3 here is CASTPSLGQETQYF. CDR3 in DNA: TGTGCCAGCACCCCCTCGCTAGGCCAAGAGACCCAGTACTTC.

This chain uses TRBV5-6 with TRBJ2-7; 10 bases align to TRBD2. V shed 2 bases and J 4 bases; nucleotides not matched to a gene: 9. CDR1 and CDR2 from the germline V gene are SGHDT and YYEEEE. CDR3 size: 16 residues. CDR3 sequence: CASSFTSGAFSYEQYV. Here the CDR3 DNA reads TGTGCCAGCAGCTTTACTAGCGGGGCGTTCAGTTACGAGCAGTACGTC.

This clone was recorded a few times. The genes are TRBV5-6 and TRBJ2-7, with a possible D match to TRBD1 (5 bases). V was cut by 2 bases and J by 6 bases, with 9 bases left in between. Germline V gene sequence: CDR1 SGHDT, CDR2 YYEEEE. This CDR3 has 12 amino acids. The chain's CDR3 is CASSFQGSEQYV. The CDR3 region has the DNA TGTGCCAGCAGCTTTCAGGGTTCCGAGCAGTACGTC.

The chain couples TRBV19 to TRBJ2-1; 10 bases map to TRBD2. Germline CDR1 LNHDA, CDR2 SQIVND (reference sequence). The CDR3 runs to 18 residues. The J segment lost 9 bases and the V segment lost 5 bases, leaving 19 bases of the junction unmatched. The CDR3 region has the DNA TGTGCCAGTAGTCCCCAAGGCTGGACTAGCGGTTATAACCCTGAGCAGTTCTTC. Encoded protein: CASSPQGWTSGYNPEQFF. The variable domain in full, completed from reference TRBV19 and TRBJ2-1, reads DGGITQSPKYLFRKEGQNVTLSCEQNLNHDAMYWYRQDPGQGLRLIYYSQIVNDFQKGDIAEGYSVSREKKESFPLTVTSAQKNPTAFYLCASSPQGWTSGYNPEQFFGPGTRLTVL.

J is TRBJ2-7 and V is TRBV20-1; TRBD2 might be the D (6 bases). Germline V gene data show CDR1 as DFQATT and CDR2 as SNEGSKA (reference sequence). Trimming removed 5 bases from V and 4 bases from J, with 9 bases in between. This CDR3 comprises 11 residues. This CDR3 is CSARLEYEQYF. The CDR3 DNA reads as TGCAGTGCTCGACTAGAGTACGAGCAGTACTTC.